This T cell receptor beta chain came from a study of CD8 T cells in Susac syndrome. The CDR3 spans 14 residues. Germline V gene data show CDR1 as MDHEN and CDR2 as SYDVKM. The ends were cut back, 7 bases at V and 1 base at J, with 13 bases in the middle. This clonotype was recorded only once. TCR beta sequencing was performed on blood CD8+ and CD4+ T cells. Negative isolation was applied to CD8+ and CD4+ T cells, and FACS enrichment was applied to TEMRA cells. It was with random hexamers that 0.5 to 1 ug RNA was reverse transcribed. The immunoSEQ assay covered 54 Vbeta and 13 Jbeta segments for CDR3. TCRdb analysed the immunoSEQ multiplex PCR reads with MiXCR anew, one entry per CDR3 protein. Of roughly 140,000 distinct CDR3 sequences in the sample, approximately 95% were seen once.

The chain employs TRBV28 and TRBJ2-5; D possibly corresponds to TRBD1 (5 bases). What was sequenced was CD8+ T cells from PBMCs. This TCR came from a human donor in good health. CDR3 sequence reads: CASTTAGFQETQYF. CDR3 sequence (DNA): TGTGCCAGCACCACTGCAGGGTTCCAAGAGACCCAGTACTTC.